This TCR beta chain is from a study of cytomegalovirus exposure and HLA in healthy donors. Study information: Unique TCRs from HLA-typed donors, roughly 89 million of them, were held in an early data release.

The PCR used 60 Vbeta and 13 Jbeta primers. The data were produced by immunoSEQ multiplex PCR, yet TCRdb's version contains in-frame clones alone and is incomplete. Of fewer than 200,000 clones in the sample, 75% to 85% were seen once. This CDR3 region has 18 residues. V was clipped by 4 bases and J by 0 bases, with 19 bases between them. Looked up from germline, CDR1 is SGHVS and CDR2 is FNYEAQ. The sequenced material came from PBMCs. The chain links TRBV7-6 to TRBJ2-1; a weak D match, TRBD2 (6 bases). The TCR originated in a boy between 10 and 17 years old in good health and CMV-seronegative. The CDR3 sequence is CASSSGPSSASSYNEQFF. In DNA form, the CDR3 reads TGTGCCAGCAGCTCGGGGCCGTCTAGCGCCAGCTCCTACAATGAGCAGTTCTTC.